The entry below gives a single TCR beta chain sequence along with its context. Its antigen is not known. The data belong to a study of prognosis after radiotherapy for stage I lung cancer. Study in general: Stage I non-small cell lung cancer patients were enrolled in Nanjing, China. This enrollment took place between 2018 and early 2019. In total, roughly 13 men and 6 women took part as patients, aged 53 to 84 with a median of about 70 years.

Multiplex PCR, run in two rounds, amplified TCR beta CDR3 from genomic DNA. Primers specific to each TRBV and TRBJ gene were used in first-round PCR. Each CDR3 protein gets one entry after TCRdb re-called the multiplex PCR reads with MiXCR. The sample shows around 20,000 distinct CDR3 sequences, about 37% of them seen only once. The CDR3 contains 16 residues. V trimming: 1 base; J trimming: 5 bases; junction bases outside the gene matches: 7. Germline CDR1 and CDR2: LGHDT and YNNKEL (reference sequence). Study-level results: Lower values of Shannon entropy after stereotactic body radiation therapy were seen in patients who developed distant metastases.

The TCR originated in a donor at least 50 years old with non-small cell lung cancer. The sequencing here drew on PBMCs, taken before or after stereotactic body radiation therapy (not recorded which). The chain is built from TRBV3-1 and TRBJ1-4; 7 bases map to TRBD1. The CDR3 region has the DNA TGTGCCAGCAGCCAAGGGCCGGGACAGCCCAATGAAAAACTGTTTTTT. This translates into CASSQGPGQPNEKLFF.